A single sample gave rise to the 19 T cell receptor beta chains below, sequenced in a study of cytomegalovirus exposure and HLA in healthy donors. The study ran its PCR with 60 Vbeta and 13 Jbeta primers. The table came from immunoSEQ multiplex PCR; TCRdb's copy has only in-frame clones and leaves some out. This sample has about 190,000 clones, with 77% found just once. Sequencing was performed on PBMCs. The receptors here all came from a woman aged 25 to 45 in good health and CMV-seropositive.

The V call is TRBV6-1, the J call TRBJ1-2, with D uncertain. Germline V gene sequence: CDR1 MNHNS, CDR2 SASEGT. The CDR3 is 15 residues long. V was trimmed by 6 bases and J by 3 bases, leaving 17 bases between them. In DNA, the CDR3 is TGTGCCAGCAGGGTCGGGTACGGAGGAGACTATGGCTACACCTTC. This encodes CASRVGYGGDYGYTF.

This clone was found a few times. The gene calls are TRBV7-2 and TRBJ2-1; TRBD2 matches at 9 bases. The V gene's germline CDR1 is SGHTA and CDR2 FQGNSA. The CDR3 runs 15 residues. Trimming removed 1 base from V and 9 bases from J; junction bases left unmatched: 7. Here the CDR3 reads CASSLGLAGNTEQFF. The CDR3 region has the DNA TGTGCCAGCAGCTTAGGGCTAGCGGGGAACACTGAGCAGTTCTTC.

The chain carries TRBV27 and TRBJ1-5; D uncertain. Looked up from germline, CDR1 is MNHEY and CDR2 is SMNVEV (reference sequence). CDR3 length equals 17 residues. V was trimmed by 5 bases and J by 0 bases, leaving 17 bases between them. For the CDR3, the DNA is TGTGCCAGCAGTCCGTCGTGGACTACCTATAGCAATCAGCCCCAGCATTTT. It yields the protein CASSPSWTTYSNQPQHF.

The gene calls are TRBV5-5 and TRBJ1-2; 7 positions match TRBD1. The CDR3 runs 13 residues. Germline V lookup: CDR1 SGHKS, CDR2 YYEKEE (reference sequence). Losses at the gene ends were 7 bases for V and 2 bases for J; bases not matched to a gene: 5. CDR3 DNA: TGTGCCAGCGCCACAGGGGCAAACTATGGCTACACCTTC. This sequence encodes CASATGANYGYTF.

This chain joins TRBV7-6 and TRBJ2-7; 7 positions match TRBD1. The ends lost 1 base at V and 3 bases at J; junction bases unmatched: 6. This CDR3 contains 15 residues. Germline CDR1 reads SGHVS; CDR2 reads FNYEAQ. CDR3 DNA: TGTGCCAGCAGCTTAGGACAGGGAAAGAACTACGAGCAGTACTTC. Protein sequence: CASSLGQGKNYEQYF.

This rearrangement joins TRBV9 to TRBJ2-7, with D perhaps TRBD1 (5 bases). Germline values: CDR1 SGDLS, CDR2 YYNGEE. The CDR3 is 15 residues long. Trimming pared 0 bases from V and 2 bases from J, leaving 12 bases between. As DNA, the CDR3 is TGTGCCAGCAGCGTAGGGACACAACCTACCTACGAGCAGTACTTC. Protein: CASSVGTQPTYEQYF.

The rearrangement links TRBV19 to TRBJ1-2, with no clear D. The V end was cut by 7 bases, the J end by 4 bases, with 10 bases between. Germline V CDR1 and CDR2: LNHDA, SQIVND (reference sequence). This CDR3 region has 12 residues. As DNA, the CDR3 is TGTGCCAGTATCCGGGAGGGCTATGGCTACACCTTC. Translated: CASIREGYGYTF.

This clone was counted a single time. The V and J genes are TRBV6-5 and TRBJ1-2, with D perhaps matching TRBD1 (6 bases). The V and J ends lost 6 bases and 7 bases respectively, with 12 bases between them. The CDR3 covers 12 residues. CDR1 and CDR2 from the germline V gene are MNHEY and SVGAGI. The CDR3 sequence is CASRQGGGGYTF. CDR3 DNA sequence: TGTGCCAGCAGACAGGGCGGGGGTGGCTACACCTTC.

V usage is TRBV7-3 and J usage is TRBJ2-6; weak D call: TRBD2 (7 bases). Trimming took 3 bases from V and 3 from J, leaving 12 bases between them. From germline, CDR1 is SGHTA and CDR2 FQGTGA. The CDR3 sequence is 16 residues long. This CDR3 reads CASSFPGGGGANVLTF. CDR3 coding DNA: TGTGCCAGCAGCTTCCCGGGGGGCGGTGGGGCCAACGTCCTGACTTTC.

V gene TRBV5-6 combines with J gene TRBJ2-2; D gene ambiguous. The V end was cut by 1 base, the J end by 6 bases, with 7 bases between. Germline CDR1 reads SGHDT; CDR2 reads YYEEEE. The CDR3 length is 13 residues. The CDR3 here is CASSLTTSGELFF. CDR3 coding DNA: TGTGCCAGCAGCTTGACGACTTCCGGGGAGCTGTTTTTT. Combining the CDR3 with reference TRBV5-6 and TRBJ2-2 gives the whole variable domain DAGVTQSPTHLIKTRGQQVTLRCSPKSGHDTVSWYQQALGQGPQFIFQYYEEEERQRGNFPDRFSGHQFPNYSSELNVNALLLGDSALYLCASSLTTSGELFFGEGSRLTVL.

The V call is TRBV7-9, the J call TRBJ2-7, with 8 nucleotides matching TRBD1. The CDR3 is made up of 15 amino acids. V trimming: 5 bases; J trimming: 6 bases; junction bases outside the gene matches: 12. The V gene's germline CDR1 is SEHNR and CDR2 FQNEAQ (reference sequence). As DNA, the CDR3 is TGTGCCAGCAGCCTTCTTGGACAGGGACAAGGCGAGCAGTACTTC. The encoded protein is CASSLLGQGQGEQYF.

This clone was found a few times. The rearrangement links TRBV15 to TRBJ2-3; 7 bases are shared with TRBD2. The V and J ends lost 6 bases and 2 bases, in that order; junction bases with no gene match: 11. Germline values: CDR1 LNHNV, CDR2 YYDKDF (reference sequence). The CDR3 consists of 16 residues. CDR3: CATSSPLAAFTDTQYF. Written as DNA, the CDR3 is TGTGCCACCAGTTCCCCGCTAGCGGCGTTCACAGATACGCAGTATTTT.

As regards this clone: Other DNA sequences in this specimen translate into the identical CDR3. V gene TRBV7-2 combines with J gene TRBJ2-7, with 7 positions matching TRBD1. CDR3 size: 14 residues. Trimming at V came to 5 bases and at J to 2 bases, leaving 6 bases not matched to a gene. Germline V gene data show CDR1 as SGHTA and CDR2 as FQGNSA. As DNA, the CDR3 is TGTGCCAGCAGCCCCCGACAGGGAACCTACGAGCAGTACTTC. It specifies CASSPRQGTYEQYF. The whole variable domain, remainder taken from reference TRBV7-2 and TRBJ2-7, is GAGVSQSPSNKVTEKGKDVELRCDPISGHTALYWYRQSLGQGLEFLIYFQGNSAPDKSGLPSDRFSAERTGGSVSTLTIQRTQQEDSAVYLCASSPRQGTYEQYFGPGTRLTVT.

The rearrangement joins TRBV18 to TRBJ2-7, with 9 bases lining up with TRBD1. Trimming took 6 bases from V and 2 from J; bases not matched to a gene: 8. Germline loops: CDR1 KGHSH, CDR2 LQKENI. The CDR3 has 15 amino acids. The CDR3 region is CASSPGTGSTYEQYF. The CDR3 bases are TGTGCCAGCTCTCCCGGGACAGGGAGCACCTACGAGCAGTACTTC.

In its sample, this clone was seen once. The chain recombines TRBV10-3 with TRBJ2-7; 11 bases map to TRBD1. Germline assignment: CDR1 ENHRY and CDR2 SYGVKD. There are 14 residues in the CDR3. The V and J ends lost 6 bases and 5 bases, in that order; junction bases with no gene match: 6. CDR3 bases: TGTGCCATCAGCCCGGGACAGGGGGAGAACGAGCAGTACTTC. Its translation: CAISPGQGENEQYF.

Concerning this clone: Germline and junction disagree at one end, which may indicate a read error. CDR3 DNA: TGTGCCAGCTCGGACGGACAGAACGCTGAAGCTTTCTTT. Translating it yields CASSDGQNAEAFF. The gene calls are TRBV18 and TRBJ1-1, with D possibly TRBD1 on 6 matching bases. This CDR3 has 13 residues. Germline V CDR1 and CDR2: KGHSH, LQKENI.

This clone was observed a handful of times. The junction and the germline gene differ at one end; a read error may be behind it. V is TRBV6-4 and J is TRBJ1-1, with D possibly matching TRBD1 (5 bases). Germline lookup yields CDR1 MRHNA and CDR2 SNTAGT. This CDR3 is 17 amino acids long. This chain's CDR3 is CASSYSRGAGYNTEAFF. CDR3 DNA: TGTGCCAGCAGTTACTCGCGGGGCGCAGGGTATAACACTGAAGCTTTCTTT.

As concerns this clone: The junction and the germline gene differ at one end; a read error may be behind it. V gene TRBV27 combines with J gene TRBJ2-1; 7 bases are shared with TRBD2. CDR1 is MNHEY and CDR2 is SMNVEV in the germline V gene (reference sequence). The CDR3 contains 15 residues. The CDR3 region has the DNA TGTGCCAGCACCATCGGGGGGAGGGCCTACAGTGAGCAGTTCTTC. Its protein is CASTIGGRAYSEQFF.

DNA for the CDR3: TGTGCCAGCACCGGGGATACTAATGAAAAACTGTTTTTT. This sequence encodes CASTGDTNEKLFF. This chain uses TRBV28 with TRBJ1-4; D is undetermined. The germline V and J ends were trimmed by 7 bases and 2 bases, with 8 bases remaining between them. This CDR3 spans 13 amino acids. Per germline, CDR1 MDHEN and CDR2 SYDVKM.